Below, 20 T cell receptor beta chains from the same sample are listed, as sequenced in a study of blood T cells in healthy people across ages. A second PCR, run for roughly 7 to 12 cycles, used a sample-barcoded 5' primer plus a J-beta primer mix. TCRdb independently ran MiXCR on the 5' RACE reads; one entry per CDR3 protein. The data contain fewer than 700,000 distinct CDR3 sequences, roughly 43% of them seen just once; the ten biggest clones take up approximately 31%. Sequences were obtained from blood. Receptors originate from a man aged 80 or over in good health.

This clonotype has just one count. An end of the junction does not agree with germline; a read error may underlie this. The chain couples TRBV20-1 to TRBJ2-3; 14 nucleotides match TRBD2. The CDR3 runs to 19 residues. The germline gives CDR1 DFQATT, CDR2 SNEGSKA (reference sequence). The CDR3 bases are TGCAGTGCTAGAGGGGTGGGACTAGCGGGGGCCACTAGCACAGAGACGCAGTATTTT. It yields the protein CSARGVGLAGATSTETQYF.

The chain employs TRBV10-3 and TRBJ2-5; D not resolved. The germline V gene has CDR1 ENHRY and CDR2 SYGVKD. V shed 3 bases and J shed 1 base, with 9 bases lying between them. This CDR3 has 14 residues. The CDR3 DNA sequence: TGTGCCATCAGTGAATATAGAGCCCAAGAGACCCAGTACTTC. Its translation is CAISEYRAQETQYF.

The V gene is TRBV7-2, the J gene TRBJ1-2; D call uncertain. Germline V lookup: CDR1 SGHTA, CDR2 FQGNSA. The CDR3 loop spans 14 amino acids. Trimming left V 3 bases short and J 7 bases short, with 15 bases between. This chain's CDR3 is CASSLVSAPPGYTF. CDR3 nucleotides: TGTGCCAGCAGCTTGGTATCAGCTCCCCCTGGCTACACCTTC.

This sequence joins TRBV6-2 or TRBV6-3 and TRBJ2-3; no definite D call. CDR1 is MNHEY and CDR2 is SVGEGT in the germline V gene. The CDR3 has 15 amino acids. The V gene lost 2 bases and the J gene lost 4 bases, with 13 bases spanning the gap. In nucleotides, the CDR3 is TGTGCCAGCAGTTACGAACGCTATTCTGCAGATACGCAGTATTTT. Translation gives CASSYERYSADTQYF.

This clonotype showed up just a few times. J is TRBJ2-7 and V is TRBV9, with D perhaps being TRBD1 or TRBD2 (5 bases each). The germline V gene has CDR1 SGDLS and CDR2 YYNGEE. V lost 0 bases and J 2 bases, leaving 15 bases between the germline ends. This CDR3 spans 16 amino acids. CDR3 sequence reads: CASSVDPGRAPYEQYF. For the CDR3, the DNA is TGTGCCAGCAGCGTAGATCCGGGACGGGCCCCCTACGAGCAGTACTTC.

The genes are TRBV3-1 and TRBJ1-1; tentatively, D is TRBD1 (5 bases). Germline V CDR1 and CDR2: LGHDT, YNNKEL (reference sequence). The CDR3 has 15 residues. Trimming pared 4 bases from V and 4 bases from J, leaving 16 bases between. Here the CDR3 DNA reads TGTGCCAGCAGCCCACCTGGGGGGGACGGCACTGAAGCTTTCTTT. Translated, it gives CASSPPGGDGTEAFF. The full variable domain, with the rest looked up from reference TRBV3-1 and TRBJ1-1, is DTAVSQTPKYLVTQMGNDKSIKCEQNLGHDTMYWYKQDSKKFLKIMFSYNNKELIINETVPNRFSPKSPDKAHLNLHINSLELGDSAVYFCASSPPGGDGTEAFFGQGTRLTVV.

The chain couples TRBV6-2 or TRBV6-3 to TRBJ1-1, with D possibly matching TRBD1 (6 bases). V was pared by 6 bases and J by 10 bases, with 21 bases between. This CDR3 region has 14 residues. Germline values: CDR1 MNHEY, CDR2 SVGEGT. CDR3 sequence: CASRLQGLFDPAFF. The DNA of the CDR3 is TGTGCCAGCAGGCTTCAGGGGCTGTTTGATCCAGCTTTCTTT.

This clonotype has only a few counts. This chain joins TRBV12-3 or TRBV12-4 and TRBJ1-4; 8 nucleotides line up with TRBD1. V dropped 5 bases and J dropped 5; count of bases not matched to a gene: 7. The CDR3 spans 15 residues. CDR3 sequence: CASSATGQANEKLFF. DNA of the CDR3: TGTGCCAGCAGTGCGACGGGACAGGCAAATGAAAAACTGTTTTTT.

This clonotype was counted ten times or more. The rearrangement joins TRBV11-1 to TRBJ1-2, with D hard to call. The germline V gene has CDR1 SGHAT and CDR2 FQDESV (reference sequence). CDR3 length: 11 residues. V lost 8 bases to trimming and J lost 3 bases, with 7 bases between them. CDR3 coding DNA: TGTGCCAGCGGGGAGGACTATGGCTACACCTTC. Its translation: CASGEDYGYTF.

This clonotype was seen only a few times. The V gene is TRBV27, the J gene TRBJ2-5; D is uncertain. The CDR3 is made up of 13 amino acids. Trimming took off 4 bases at V and 5 bases at J, with 11 bases between the two ends. CDR1 is MNHEY, CDR2 SMNVEV, per germline (reference sequence). In DNA form, the CDR3 reads TGTGCCAGCAGTTCCGCACGACGTGAGACCCAGTACTTC. It encodes CASSSARRETQYF.

The chain is built from TRBV7-2 and TRBJ2-5, with 10 nucleotides matching TRBD1. CDR1 is SGHTA, CDR2 FQGNSA, per germline. CDR3 length: 15 amino acids. The J segment lost 6 bases and the V segment lost 3 bases, leaving 7 bases of the junction unmatched. CDR3 in amino acids: CASSFGDRGGQTQYF. CDR3 nucleotides: TGTGCCAGCAGCTTCGGGGACAGGGGCGGGCAGACCCAGTACTTC. The variable domain in full, with the rest retrieved from reference TRBV7-2 and TRBJ2-5, is GAGVSQSPSNKVTEKGKDVELRCDPISGHTALYWYRQSLGQGLEFLIYFQGNSAPDKSGLPSDRFSAERTGGSVSTLTIQRTQQEDSAVYLCASSFGDRGGQTQYFGPGTRLLVL.

The chain carries TRBV20-1 and TRBJ2-3; D gene uncertain. The CDR3 extends over 15 amino acids. V lost 3 bases to trimming and J lost 4 bases, with 17 bases between them. Germline V gene lookup returns CDR1 DFQATT and CDR2 SNEGSKA (reference sequence). CDR3 sequence reads: CSARDGQGYADTQYF. The CDR3, as DNA: TGCAGTGCTAGGGATGGGCAAGGTTACGCAGATACGCAGTATTTT.

This chain connects TRBV7-9 to TRBJ2-3; 9 bases agree with TRBD1. Germline assignment: CDR1 SEHNR and CDR2 FQNEAQ (reference sequence). Trimming removed 2 bases from V and 8 bases from J; junction bases left unmatched: 5. CDR3 size: 14 residues. The CDR3, as DNA: TGTGCCAGCAGCTTACCGGGACAGGGTGGTACGCAGTATTTT. Protein: CASSLPGQGGTQYF. Variable domain in full (rest from reference TRBV7-9 and TRBJ2-3): DTGVSQNPRHKITKRGQNVTFRCDPISEHNRLYWYRQTLGQGPEFLTYFQNEAQLEKSRLLSDRFSAERPKGSFSTLEIQRTEQGDSAMYLCASSLPGQGGTQYFGPGTRLTVL.

This clonotype was observed a few times. CDR3 loop: CASIRSGNFYEQYF. CDR3 in DNA: TGTGCCAGCATTAGGAGCGGGAATTTCTACGAGCAGTACTTC. The rearrangement links TRBV6-2 or TRBV6-3 to TRBJ2-7; 7 positions agree with TRBD2. The CDR3 runs to 14 residues. Germline V CDR1 and CDR2: MNHEY, SVGEGT. V lost 7 bases and J lost 3; bases outside the gene matches: 9.

Here the CDR3 reads CASSVQGAGTEAFF. CDR3 nucleotide sequence: TGTGCCAGTAGTGTCCAGGGGGCTGGCACTGAAGCTTTCTTT. V usage is TRBV19 and J usage is TRBJ1-1, with 8 positions matching TRBD1. Germline values: CDR1 LNHDA, CDR2 SQIVND (reference sequence). CDR3 size: 14 residues. Germline trimming cut 5 bases from V and 4 bases from J; bases unmatched to any gene: 6.

About this clonotype: The junction and the germline gene differ at one end; a read error may be behind it. The chain has TRBV6-2 or TRBV6-3 and TRBJ1-3; D call uncertain. Germline V gene data show CDR1 as MNHEY and CDR2 as SVGEGT. This CDR3 spans 16 amino acids. The DNA for the CDR3 is TGTGCCAGCAGTTGGGAGCTGTGGGCTTCTGGAAACGCCATATATTTT. Its translation: CASSWELWASGNAIYF.

This chain joins TRBV5-1 and TRBJ2-7; D ambiguous. The germline V gene has CDR1 SGHRS and CDR2 YFSETQ. The CDR3 consists of 15 residues. Trimming pared 0 bases from V and 9 bases from J, leaving 19 bases between. For the CDR3, the DNA is TGCGCCAGCAGCTTGGGGAGTGGGAACCTTCAGTCGCAGTACTTC. This sequence encodes CASSLGSGNLQSQYF.

V usage is TRBV24-1 and J usage is TRBJ2-1; D perhaps matches TRBD1 (5 bases). Per the germline V gene, CDR1 is KGHDR and CDR2 is SFDVKD. V was cut by 3 bases and J by 0 bases, with 11 bases left in between. The CDR3 is made up of 16 amino acids. The CDR3 region has the DNA TGTGCCACCAGTGATATGGGGCGGAGCTCCTACAATGAGCAGTTCTTC. It specifies CATSDMGRSSYNEQFF.

This clonotype came up a few times. This chain connects TRBV28 to TRBJ1-5, with D possibly matching TRBD1 (5 bases). The germline V and J ends were trimmed by 5 bases and 7 bases, with 12 bases remaining between them. The V gene's germline CDR1 is MDHEN and CDR2 SYDVKM. The CDR3 loop spans 13 amino acids. CDR3 amino acids: CASSRNRGQPQHF. The CDR3 DNA reads as TGTGCCAGCAGTAGAAATAGGGGACAGCCCCAGCATTTT.

This clonotype was observed a few times. The chain joins TRBV20-1 to TRBJ2-3; D unresolved. V dropped 0 bases and J dropped 4 bases, with 8 bases sitting between them. The V gene's germline CDR1 is DFQATT and CDR2 SNEGSKA (reference sequence). CDR3 size: 13 residues. The CDR3 loop reads CSARDPNPDTQYF. The CDR3 DNA sequence: TGCAGTGCTAGAGATCCGAATCCAGATACGCAGTATTTT.